The 4 T cell receptor beta chains below were found in one sample sequenced in a study of identical twins. TCRdb processed the 5' RACE reads anew with MiXCR; each CDR3 protein has one entry. The table lists approximately 500,000 distinct CDR3 sequences, around 15% of them singletons. The sample also formed part of further work on yellow fever vaccine responses in identical twins.

The sequenced sample consisted of CD4+ T cells sorted from blood. The receptors shown here come from a woman aged 18 to 35 in good health.

This sequence joins TRBV6-2 or TRBV6-3 and TRBJ1-2, with a tentative D call TRBD1 (5 bases). CDR3 size: 14 residues. V lost 2 bases and J 8 bases, leaving 15 bases between the germline ends. Germline V lookup: CDR1 MNHEY, CDR2 SVGEGT. CDR3 in DNA: TGTGCCAGCAGTTACGTGGGACCCAGTTCCGGCTACACCTTC. It yields the protein CASSYVGPSSGYTF.

V gene TRBV15 combines with J gene TRBJ1-1; D call uncertain. CDR1 and CDR2 from the germline V gene are LNHNV and YYDKDF (reference sequence). Trimming shortened V by 3 bases and J by 0 bases, and 5 bases separated the two germline ends. The CDR3 is 13 residues long. The CDR3 coding sequence is TGTGCCACCAGCAGCGCAGTGAACACTGAAGCTTTCTTT. Protein product: CATSSAVNTEAFF. The whole variable domain, remainder taken from reference TRBV15 and TRBJ1-1, is DAMVIQNPRYQVTQFGKPVTLSCSQTLNHNVMYWYQQKSSQAPKLLFHYYDKDFNNEADTPDNFQSRRPNTSFCFLDIRSPGLGDTAMYLCATSSAVNTEAFFGQGTRLTVV.

V usage is TRBV12-3 or TRBV12-4 and J usage is TRBJ2-1; 12 bases are a match to TRBD2. Trimming took 6 bases from V and 9 from J; bases not matched to a gene: 6. The CDR3 has 14 residues. The CDR3 loop reads CASRSSGRAGEQFF. As DNA, the CDR3 is TGTGCCAGCAGATCTAGCGGGAGGGCCGGTGAGCAGTTCTTC.

There are many counts of this clonotype. This rearrangement joins TRBV29-1 to TRBJ2-1; the match to TRBD1 covers 7 bases. Germline-derived CDR1 and CDR2 are SQVTM and ANQGSEA. The CDR3 is 12 amino acids. Unmatched junction bases numbered 5, after V lost 6 bases and J lost 6 bases. CDR3 bases: TGCAGCGTAACCGGGACAGTCAATGAGCAGTTCTTC. Encoded protein: CSVTGTVNEQFF.